One and the same sample provided the 14 T cell receptor beta chains below, sequenced in a study of blood T cell repertoires in COVID-19. This table comes from immunoSEQ multiplex PCR, and its TCRdb copy is limited to in-frame clones, with some not included. The table records about 55,000 clones, approximately 78% of them present only once. Sequences were obtained from peripheral blood. The origin of the receptors is a human donor in a cohort sampled during active or convalescent COVID-19.

In its sample, this clone was seen once. The rearrangement links TRBV10-3 to TRBJ1-1; D unclear. Trimming removed 3 bases from V and 5 bases from J, with 4 bases in between. Germline V gene sequence: CDR1 ENHRY, CDR2 SYGVKD. The length of the CDR3 is 11 residues. CDR3 bases: TGTGCCATCAGTGACAGGACTGAAGCTTTCTTT. It yields the protein CAISDRTEAFF.

V gene TRBV16 combines with J gene TRBJ1-5, with D unresolved. V shed 4 bases and J shed 2 bases, with 12 bases lying between them. This CDR3 region has 15 residues. Germline V gene lookup returns CDR1 KGHSY and CDR2 FQNENV. CDR3 nucleotide sequence: TGTGCCAGCAGCCCCACCACTAACCGCAATCAGCCCCAGCATTTT. Amino acid sequence: CASSPTTNRNQPQHF. Full variable domain (rest looked up from reference TRBV16 and TRBJ1-5): GEEVAQTPKHLVRGEGQKAKLYCAPIKGHSYVFWYQQVLKNEFKFLISFQNENVFDETGMPKERFSAKCLPNSPCSLEIQATKLEDSAVYFCASSPTTNRNQPQHFGDGTRLSIL.

The J gene is TRBJ2-3, the V gene TRBV24-1; TRBD2 matches at 7 bases. Germline V CDR1 and CDR2: KGHDR, SFDVKD. The CDR3 runs to 14 residues. V lost 3 bases to trimming and J lost 4 bases; unmatched junction nucleotides: 3. For the CDR3, the DNA is TGTGCCACCAGTGATGGCGGGGGACCAGATACGCAGTATTTT. It encodes CATSDGGGPDTQYF.

The rearrangement uses TRBV30 and TRBJ1-1; 8 positions agree with TRBD1. The junction had 5 bases not matched to a gene; V was cut back by 4 bases and J by 4 bases. There are 13 residues in the CDR3. Germline lookup yields CDR1 GTSNPN and CDR2 SVGIG (reference sequence). The CDR3 is CAWKGQVRTEAFF. CDR3 nucleotide sequence: TGTGCCTGGAAGGGACAGGTCCGCACTGAAGCTTTCTTT. Together with reference TRBV30 and TRBJ1-1, the CDR3 gives the full variable domain: SQTIHQWPATLVQPVGSPLSLECTVEGTSNPNLYWYRQAAGRGLQLLFYSVGIGQISSEVPQNLSASRPQDRQFILSSKKLLLSDSGFYLCAWKGQVRTEAFFGQGTRLTVV.

V usage is TRBV7-3 and J usage is TRBJ1-1; 10 bases line up with TRBD1. Germline CDR1 reads SGHTA; CDR2 reads FQGTGA. CDR3 length: 16 amino acids. V lost 1 base and J lost 3; bases outside the gene matches: 5. CDR3 amino acids: CASSLKDRGLDTEAFF. The CDR3 nucleotides are TGTGCCAGCAGCTTAAAAGACAGGGGGCTGGACACTGAAGCTTTCTTT. The variable domain in full, completed from reference TRBV7-3 and TRBJ1-1, reads GAGVSQTPSNKVTEKGKYVELRCDPISGHTALYWYRQSLGQGPEFLIYFQGTGAADDSGLPNDRFFAVRPEGSVSTLKIQRTERGDSAVYLCASSLKDRGLDTEAFFGQGTRLTVV.

In the case of this clone: The same CDR3 also results from other DNA sequences found in this sample. V usage is TRBV12-3 or TRBV12-4 and J usage is TRBJ2-1, with 7 bases lining up with TRBD1. J was trimmed by 6 bases and V by 6 bases; bases with no gene match: 2. The CDR3 totals 12 residues. CDR3: CASRTGRNEQFF. CDR3 DNA: TGTGCCAGCAGGACAGGGCGCAATGAGCAGTTCTTC.

This chain uses TRBV5-4 with TRBJ1-2, with D possibly TRBD1 on 5 matching bases. CDR3 length: 15 amino acids. CDR1 is SGHNT, CDR2 YYREEE, per germline (reference sequence). Between the trimmed V and J ends, which lost 3 bases and 5 bases, there was a span of 17 bases. CDR3 sequence (DNA): TGTGCCAGCAGCTCTATGGGTAGGGGCGAATATGGCTACACCTTC. Translated, it gives CASSSMGRGEYGYTF.

The V and J genes are TRBV12-3 or TRBV12-4 and TRBJ2-7; 7 nucleotides match TRBD1. V lost 5 bases and J lost 7; bases outside the gene matches: 8. This CDR3 region has 13 residues. The CDR3 loop is CASSTDRNKEQYF. The CDR3 bases are TGTGCCAGCAGTACGGACAGGAATAAAGAGCAGTACTTC.

Note on this clone: The sample has other DNA sequences that encode this CDR3 too. This chain links TRBV7-2 with TRBJ2-2; tentatively, D is TRBD2 (7 bases). V gave up 5 bases and J gave up 1 base, with 11 bases separating them. The CDR3 sequence is 15 residues long. Per the germline V gene, CDR1 is SGHTA and CDR2 is FQGNSA. Here the CDR3 DNA reads TGTGCCAGCAGCCGCGGGGGCTTGAACACCGGGGAGCTGTTTTTT. It specifies CASSRGGLNTGELFF.

This sequence joins TRBV6-4 and TRBJ2-3; a weak D match, TRBD2 (6 bases). CDR1 is MRHNA and CDR2 is SNTAGT in the germline V gene. The CDR3 has 15 residues. The V end was cut by 2 bases, the J end by 3 bases, with 12 bases between. CDR3 in DNA: TGTGCCAGCAGTGACGTACCTGGAGGGACAGATACGCAGTATTTT. Translation gives CASSDVPGGTDTQYF.

This chain uses TRBV21-1 with TRBJ2-7; whether TRBD2, the table's D call, matches the DNA was not checked. TRBV21-1 is shown as a pseudogene. The CDR3 sequence is 13 residues long. CDR3 region: CASSRGEDYEQYF. For the CDR3, the DNA is TGTGCCAGCAGCAGAGGGGAGGACTACGAGCAGTACTTC.

This chain joins TRBV6-6 and TRBJ1-6; 9 bases match TRBD1. Germline-derived CDR1 and CDR2 are MNHNY and SVGAGI (reference sequence). V gave up 5 bases and J gave up 10 bases; unmatched junction bases: 12. CDR3 length: 16 residues. This CDR3 is CASSTMRTGDYSPLHF. In DNA form, the CDR3 reads TGTGCCAGCAGTACGATGAGGACAGGGGATTACTCACCCCTCCACTTT.

The chain joins TRBV5-4 to TRBJ1-2; D might be TRBD1 (5 bases). V gave up 4 bases and J gave up 5 bases, with 12 bases separating them. This CDR3 has 13 amino acids. Per the germline V gene, CDR1 is SGHNT and CDR2 is YYREEE (reference sequence). In DNA, the CDR3 is TGTGCCAGCAGCAACGGGGGAGGATATGGCTACACCTTC. Amino acid sequence: CASSNGGGYGYTF.

The chain uses TRBV6-7 and TRBJ2-3; 9 nucleotides align to TRBD2. TRBV6-7 qualifies as an ORF whose function is uncertain. Trimming cost V 0 bases and J 5 bases; bases outside gene matches: 6. The CDR3 has 16 amino acids. The CDR3 DNA is TGTGCCAGCAGTTACTCGTCGCGGGGGGGCGTAGATACGCAGTATTTT. Translating it yields CASSYSSRGGVDTQYF.